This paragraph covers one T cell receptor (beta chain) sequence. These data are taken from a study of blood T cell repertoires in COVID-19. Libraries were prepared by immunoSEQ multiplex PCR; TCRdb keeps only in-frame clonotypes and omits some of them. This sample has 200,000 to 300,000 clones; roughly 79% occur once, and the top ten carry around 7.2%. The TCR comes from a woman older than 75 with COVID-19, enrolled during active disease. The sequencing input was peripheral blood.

The CDR3 DNA reads as TGTGCCAGCAGCCAAGGGGCAGGGGAGAGGGCTTTCTTT. As protein: CASSQGAGERAFF. J is TRBJ1-1 and V is TRBV3-1 (or the pseudogene TRBV3-2); weak D call: TRBD1 (6 bases). The CDR3 loop spans 13 amino acids. CDR1 is LGHDT, CDR2 YNNKEL, per germline (reference sequence). Between the trimmed V and J ends, which lost 1 base and 11 bases, there was a span of 14 bases.